This T cell receptor (beta chain) originates from a study of blood T cell repertoires in COVID-19. Turning to the study itself: The origin of the acute and convalescent COVID-19 samples was the United States, Italy and Spain. PBMCs, B-cell-depleted T cells, or T cells were the source of the cDNA or gDNA that made up the material.

This CDR3 has 14 residues. V shed 2 bases and J shed 10 bases, with 18 bases lying between them. Germline CDR1 and CDR2: SGHRS and YFSETQ. Source study methods: Estimation of nucleated cell counts relied on the amplification of reference gene primers. Assay used: immunoSEQ multiplex PCR; TCRdb lists only in-frame clones, some missing. That table gives V, J and clone size, and the DNA gave D and trimming. The sample lists about 250,000 clones; around 90% were seen once. Seattle cases were enrolled at active infection and followed longitudinally. This TCR came from a woman aged 60-75 years with COVID-19, enrolled during active disease. The sequencing sample was made of peripheral blood. J is TRBJ1-1 and V is TRBV5-1, with unresolved D. CDR3 nucleotide sequence: TGCGCCAGCAGCTTCGATGGCAATTTCGGAGTAGCTTTCTTT. Translated, it gives CASSFDGNFGVAFF.